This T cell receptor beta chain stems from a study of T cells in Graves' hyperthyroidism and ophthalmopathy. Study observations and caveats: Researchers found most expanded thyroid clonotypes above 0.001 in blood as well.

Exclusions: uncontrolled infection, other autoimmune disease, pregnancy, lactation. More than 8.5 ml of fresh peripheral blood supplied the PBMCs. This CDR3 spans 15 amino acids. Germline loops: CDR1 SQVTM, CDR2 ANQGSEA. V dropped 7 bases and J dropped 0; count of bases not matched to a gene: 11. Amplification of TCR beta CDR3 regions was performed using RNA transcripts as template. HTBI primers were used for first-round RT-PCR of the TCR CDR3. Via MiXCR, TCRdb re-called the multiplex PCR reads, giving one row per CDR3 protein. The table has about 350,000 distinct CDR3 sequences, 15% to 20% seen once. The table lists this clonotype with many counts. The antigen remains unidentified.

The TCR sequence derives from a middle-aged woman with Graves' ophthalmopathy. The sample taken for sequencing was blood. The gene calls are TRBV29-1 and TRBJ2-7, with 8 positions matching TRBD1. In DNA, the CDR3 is TGCAGCGCCATTCCCGACAGGGGAAGCTCCTACGAGCAGTACTTC. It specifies CSAIPDRGSSYEQYF.